The 8 T cell receptor beta chains below were found in one sample sequenced in a study of blood T cell repertoires in COVID-19. Clones were sequenced by immunoSEQ multiplex PCR, and TCRdb holds only the in-frame ones, with some missing. The table lists 150,000 to 200,000 clones, roughly 79% of them singletons, with 26% in the top ten. Specimen: peripheral blood. The receptors were gathered from an older woman with acute or convalescent COVID-19.

The table lists this clone with many counts. This chain joins TRBV20-1 and TRBJ2-3; tentatively, D is TRBD2 (5 bases). The CDR3 totals 11 residues. The germline V and J ends were trimmed by 6 bases and 4 bases, with 8 bases remaining between them. Per germline, CDR1 DFQATT and CDR2 SNEGSKA (reference sequence). The CDR3 region has the DNA TGCAGTGCCAGTAGCGCAGATACGCAGTATTTT. Encoded protein: CSASSADTQYF.

The chain recombines TRBV6-5 with TRBJ1-6, with D perhaps TRBD1 (6 bases). CDR1 and CDR2 from the germline V gene are MNHEY and SVGAGI. Trimming shortened V by 6 bases and J by 13 bases, and 13 bases separated the two germline ends. The CDR3 sequence is 12 residues long. The CDR3 DNA is TGTGCCAGCAGGGACAGTCAACACCCCCTCCACTTT. This sequence encodes CASRDSQHPLHF.

The chain uses TRBV5-1 and TRBJ1-2; 7 nucleotides line up with TRBD1. This CDR3 contains 11 residues. The germline CDR1 and CDR2 sequences are SGHRS and YFSETQ. V was pared by 7 bases and J by 4 bases, with 1 base of the junction left unmatched. CDR3 residues: CASRQGYGYTF. For the CDR3, the DNA is TGCGCCAGCCGACAGGGCTATGGCTACACCTTC.

This clone has more than one count but fewer than ten. This rearrangement joins TRBV4-1 to TRBJ2-3; a weak D match, TRBD2 (6 bases). This CDR3 is 15 amino acids long. The V gene lost 3 bases and the J gene lost 1 base, with 11 bases spanning the gap. CDR1 is MGHRA and CDR2 is YSYEKL in the germline V gene. The CDR3 coding sequence is TGCGCCAGCAGCCAGGGACTGTGGGGCACAGATACGCAGTATTTT. As protein: CASSQGLWGTDTQYF.

The chain carries TRBV10-3 and TRBJ1-2; D not certain. The V end lost 4 bases, the J end lost 2 bases, and 5 bases lay between the germline ends. The germline V gene encodes CDR1 ENHRY and CDR2 SYGVKD. The CDR3 has 12 residues. The CDR3 region has the DNA TGTGCCATCAGTGGGCCAAACTATGGCTACACCTTC. Its protein is CAISGPNYGYTF.

The chain links TRBV5-1 to TRBJ2-1; the D gene is possibly TRBD2 (5 bases). Germline CDR1 reads SGHRS; CDR2 reads YFSETQ. Trimming cost V 1 base and J 7 bases, with 21 bases left between them. CDR3 length: 17 amino acids. The CDR3 sequence is CASSLTSQALASNEQFF. For the CDR3, the DNA is TGCGCCAGCAGCTTGACCTCTCAGGCTCTAGCAAGTAATGAGCAGTTCTTC.

This chain uses TRBV11-1 with TRBJ1-1; a possible D gene is TRBD1 (5 bases). V was shortened by 5 bases and J by 0 bases, with 13 bases between the two germline ends. This CDR3 spans 15 amino acids. Germline V gene sequence: CDR1 SGHAT, CDR2 FQDESV (reference sequence). CDR3 in amino acids: CASSPRTRMNTEAFF. CDR3 bases: TGTGCCAGCAGCCCTAGGACAAGAATGAACACTGAAGCTTTCTTT.

In DNA form, the CDR3 reads TGCAGCGTTGGCCCGCCCCCGAATCAGGTAAGAAATCAGCCCCAGCATTTT. Translated: CSVGPPPNQVRNQPQHF. J is TRBJ1-5 and V is TRBV29-1; D is uncertain. The CDR3 contains 17 residues. V was pared by 4 bases and J by 4 bases, with 23 bases between. Germline V CDR1 and CDR2: SQVTM, ANQGSEA. Supplemented by reference TRBV29-1 and TRBJ1-5, the full variable domain reads SAVISQKPSRDICQRGTSLTIQCQVDSQVTMMFWYRQQPGQSLTLIATANQGSEATYESGFVIDKFPISRPNLTFSTLTVSNMSPEDSSIYLCSVGPPPNQVRNQPQHFGDGTRLSIL.